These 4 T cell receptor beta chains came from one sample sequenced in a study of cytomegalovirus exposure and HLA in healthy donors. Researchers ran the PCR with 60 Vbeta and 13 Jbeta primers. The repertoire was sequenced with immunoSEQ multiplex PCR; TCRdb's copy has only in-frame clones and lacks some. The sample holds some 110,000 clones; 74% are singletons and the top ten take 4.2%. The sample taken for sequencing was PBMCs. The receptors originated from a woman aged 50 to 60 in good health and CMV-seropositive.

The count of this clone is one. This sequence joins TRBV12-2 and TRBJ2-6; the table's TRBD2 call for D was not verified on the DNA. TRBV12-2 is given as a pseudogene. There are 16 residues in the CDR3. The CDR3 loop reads CASRSPLSRGANVLTF. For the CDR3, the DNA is TGTGCAAGTCGCTCTCCCCTTAGTCGAGGGGCCAACGTCCTGACTTTC.

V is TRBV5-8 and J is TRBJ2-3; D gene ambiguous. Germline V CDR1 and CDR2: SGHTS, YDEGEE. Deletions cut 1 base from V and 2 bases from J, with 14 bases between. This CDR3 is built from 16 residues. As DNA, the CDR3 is TGTGCCAGCAGCTTGATGAAACAGACCTTCACAGATACGCAGTATTTT. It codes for CASSLMKQTFTDTQYF.

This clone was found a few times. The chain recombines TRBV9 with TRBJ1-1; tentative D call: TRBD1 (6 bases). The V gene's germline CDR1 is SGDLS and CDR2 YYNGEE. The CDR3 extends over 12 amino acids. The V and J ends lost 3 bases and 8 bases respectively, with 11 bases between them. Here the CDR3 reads CASSGTEREAFF. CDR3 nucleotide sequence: TGTGCCAGCAGCGGGACAGAAAGAGAAGCTTTCTTT. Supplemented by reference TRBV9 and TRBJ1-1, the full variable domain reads DSGVTQTPKHLITATGQRVTLRCSPRSGDLSVYWYQQSLDQGLQFLIQYYNGEERAKGNILERFSAQQFPDLHSELNLSSLELGDSALYFCASSGTEREAFFGQGTRLTVV.

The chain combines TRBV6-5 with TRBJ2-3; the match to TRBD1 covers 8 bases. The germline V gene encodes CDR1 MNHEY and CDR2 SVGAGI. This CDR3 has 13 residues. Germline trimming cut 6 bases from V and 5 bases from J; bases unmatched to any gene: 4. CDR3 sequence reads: CASRGQGVDTQYF. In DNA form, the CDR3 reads TGTGCCAGCAGAGGACAGGGAGTAGATACGCAGTATTTT.